The next 15 T cell receptor beta chains were all read from a single sample in a study of blood T cell repertoires in COVID-19. Sequencing was performed with immunoSEQ multiplex PCR; in TCRdb, only in-frame clones are kept and a portion is missing. The profile shows over 100,000 clones, around nine tenths of them singletons. Source material: peripheral blood. The source of these receptors is a woman aged 45 to 65 with COVID-19, enrolled during active disease.

This chain uses TRBV28 with TRBJ1-1; D may be TRBD1 (5 bases). The germline gives CDR1 MDHEN, CDR2 SYDVKM. V lost 2 bases, J lost 0 bases, and 13 bases lay in between. The CDR3 extends over 16 amino acids. In DNA form, the CDR3 reads TGTGCCAGCAGTTTAAGCCGACAGAACATGAACACTGAAGCTTTCTTT. This sequence encodes CASSLSRQNMNTEAFF.

For the CDR3, the DNA is TGTGCCATCAGTGGGGACAGGGGAGGTGCTCATGGCTACACCTTC. Amino acid sequence: CAISGDRGGAHGYTF. The rearrangement uses TRBV10-3 and TRBJ1-2; 10 bases match TRBD1. The germline CDR1 and CDR2 sequences are ENHRY and SYGVKD. This CDR3 has 15 residues. The junction had 8 bases not matched to a gene; V was cut back by 4 bases and J by 6 bases.

The chain links TRBV5-1 to TRBJ2-5; 9 bases line up with TRBD1. The J segment lost 4 bases and the V segment lost 0 bases, leaving 4 bases of the junction unmatched. Per the germline V gene, CDR1 is SGHRS and CDR2 is YFSETQ. The CDR3 has 15 residues. The CDR3 bases are TGCGCCAGCAGCTTGGTAACAGGGGGCATAGAGACCCAGTACTTC. It is translated as CASSLVTGGIETQYF.

This chain connects TRBV28 to TRBJ1-2; TRBD1 matches at 9 bases. J was trimmed by 2 bases and V by 4 bases; bases with no gene match: 17. This CDR3 spans 19 amino acids. The germline CDR1 and CDR2 sequences are MDHEN and SYDVKM. The CDR3 DNA is TGTGCCAGCAGTTCTCGACCCGGGACAGGGCTAGCGTTAAACTATGGCTACACCTTC. Its protein product is CASSSRPGTGLALNYGYTF.

This chain joins TRBV29-1 and TRBJ1-2; no definite D call. This CDR3 comprises 11 residues. Germline CDR1 and CDR2: SQVTM and ANQGSEA. V was clipped by 4 bases and J by 8 bases, with 11 bases between them. The CDR3 is CSVGQEGGYTF. The CDR3 DNA reads as TGCAGCGTTGGTCAGGAAGGCGGCTACACCTTC.

The chain combines TRBV5-5 with TRBJ2-3, with D possibly TRBD2 on 5 matching bases. The CDR3 has 15 residues. Trimming removed 0 bases at V and 7 bases at J, with 15 bases between. Germline values: CDR1 SGHKS, CDR2 YYEKEE (reference sequence). The CDR3: CASSLVGGSGNTQYF. The DNA of the CDR3 is TGTGCCAGCAGCTTGGTAGGCGGGTCCGGAAATACGCAGTATTTT.

The rearrangement joins TRBV6-5 to TRBJ2-5, with TRBD1 matching over 10 bases. V was pared by 1 base and J by 4 bases, with 3 bases of the junction left unmatched. Germline V lookup: CDR1 MNHEY, CDR2 SVGAGI. The CDR3 is made up of 15 amino acids. CDR3 bases: TGTGCCAGCAGTTACTTACGGACAGGGGGAGAGACCCAGTACTTC. Translation: CASSYLRTGGETQYF.

The V and J genes are TRBV10-2 and TRBJ1-6; 7 nucleotides agree with TRBD1. The CDR3 is 15 amino acids. The V and J ends lost 6 bases and 7 bases, in that order; junction bases with no gene match: 9. Germline V gene data show CDR1 as WSHSY and CDR2 as SAAADI. For the CDR3, the DNA is TGCGCCAGCAGGGAGACACGACAGGGCAATTCACCCCTCCACTTT. Translation gives CASRETRQGNSPLHF.

This clone was seen only a few times. The chain employs TRBV7-2 and TRBJ1-1; 10 bases line up with TRBD1. V was pared by 3 bases and J by 11 bases, with 9 bases of the junction left unmatched. Germline V gives CDR1 SGHTA, CDR2 FQGNSA. The CDR3 has 14 residues. CDR3 sequence reads: CASSLTGGRSGAFF. In DNA, the CDR3 is TGTGCCAGCAGCTTGACAGGGGGCCGGTCCGGCGCTTTCTTT.

Here the CDR3 reads CSASLRNSPYEQYF. The DNA of the CDR3 is TGCAGTGCTAGTCTTCGGAACAGCCCCTACGAGCAGTACTTC. V gene TRBV20-1 combines with J gene TRBJ2-7; D call uncertain. This CDR3 comprises 14 residues. Germline CDR1 is DFQATT and CDR2 is SNEGSKA (reference sequence). V was pared by 3 bases and J by 2 bases, with 14 bases between.

This chain connects TRBV4-1 to TRBJ2-2; 8 nucleotides line up with TRBD2. CDR3 length: 19 residues. With V trimmed by 0 bases and J by 1 base, 10 bases remained unmatched. Per germline, CDR1 MGHRA and CDR2 YSYEKL. CDR3 protein: CASSQDASGGLGNTGELFF. The CDR3 coding sequence is TGCGCCAGCAGCCAAGATGCCAGCGGGGGCCTGGGGAACACCGGGGAGCTGTTTTTT.

The gene calls are TRBV28 and TRBJ1-3; D gene unclear. CDR3 length: 13 residues. Germline V gives CDR1 MDHEN, CDR2 SYDVKM. The V and J ends lost 6 bases and 7 bases respectively, with 13 bases between them. CDR3 sequence: CASSSLFSNTIYF. CDR3 nucleotide sequence: TGTGCCAGCAGCTCCCTTTTTAGCAACACCATATATTTT.

The chain employs TRBV5-3 and TRBJ1-2; the D is unclear. TRBV5-3 is an ORF for which the function is uncertain. The CDR3 contains 16 residues. Trimming removed 1 base from V and 4 bases from J, with 17 bases in between. CDR3 sequence (DNA): TGTGCCAGAAGCTTGAGAGGGTGTCTGCTCTTCTATGGCTACACCTTC. Protein: CARSLRGCLLFYGYTF.

The rearrangement joins TRBV10-2 to TRBJ1-5; D may be TRBD1 (6 bases). From germline, CDR1 is WSHSY and CDR2 SAAADI. V was pared by 3 bases and J by 7 bases, with 13 bases between. This CDR3 has 14 residues. In DNA form, the CDR3 reads TGCGCCAGCAGTGAAGGGGCAGGGGTGCAGCCCCAGCATTTT. Translated, it gives CASSEGAGVQPQHF.

The V call is TRBV5-5, the J call TRBJ1-4; D might be TRBD1 (5 bases). Germline V gene lookup returns CDR1 SGHKS and CDR2 YYEKEE (reference sequence). Trimming pared 1 base from V and 7 bases from J, leaving 8 bases between. There are 13 residues in the CDR3. The CDR3 nucleotides read TGTGCCAGCAGCTTGAGGGACTCTGAAAAACTGTTTTTT. Protein sequence: CASSLRDSEKLFF.